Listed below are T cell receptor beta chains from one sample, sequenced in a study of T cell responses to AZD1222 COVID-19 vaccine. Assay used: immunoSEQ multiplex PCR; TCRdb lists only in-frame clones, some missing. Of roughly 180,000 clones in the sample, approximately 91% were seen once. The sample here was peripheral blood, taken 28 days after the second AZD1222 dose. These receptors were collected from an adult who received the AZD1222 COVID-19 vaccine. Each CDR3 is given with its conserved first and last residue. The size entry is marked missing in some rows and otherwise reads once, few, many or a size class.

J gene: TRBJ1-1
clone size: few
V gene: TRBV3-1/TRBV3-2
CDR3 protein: CASSHRGNTEAFF

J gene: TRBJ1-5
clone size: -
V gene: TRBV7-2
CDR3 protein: CASSLVGYSNQPQHF

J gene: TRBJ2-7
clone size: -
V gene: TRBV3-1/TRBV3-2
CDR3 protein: CASSLRLEQYF

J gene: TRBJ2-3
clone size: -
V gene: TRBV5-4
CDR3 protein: CASSLTSDEDTQYF

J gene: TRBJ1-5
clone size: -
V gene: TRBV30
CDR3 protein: CAWSGYPGQGAVVGQPQHF

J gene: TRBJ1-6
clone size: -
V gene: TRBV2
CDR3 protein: CASSELPGANSPLHF

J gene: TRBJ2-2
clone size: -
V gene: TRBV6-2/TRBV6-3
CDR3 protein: CASSEPGTGQKQGTGELFF

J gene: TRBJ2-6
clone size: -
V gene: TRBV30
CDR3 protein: CAWSEQYSGANVLTF

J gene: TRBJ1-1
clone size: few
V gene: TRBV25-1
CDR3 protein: CASSESLDSNTEAFF

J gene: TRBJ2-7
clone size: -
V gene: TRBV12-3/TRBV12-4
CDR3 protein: CASRYGQATEQYF

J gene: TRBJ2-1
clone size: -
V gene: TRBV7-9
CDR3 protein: CASSLLSSGGNEQFF

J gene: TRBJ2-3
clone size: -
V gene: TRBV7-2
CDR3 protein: CASSLSTRADTQYF

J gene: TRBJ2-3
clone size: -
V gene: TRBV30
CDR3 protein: CAWSTQQEGGDTQYF

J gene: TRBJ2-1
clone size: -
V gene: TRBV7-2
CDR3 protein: CASSLGGRNEQFF

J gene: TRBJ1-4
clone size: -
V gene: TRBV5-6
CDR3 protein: CASSYVGETNEKLFF

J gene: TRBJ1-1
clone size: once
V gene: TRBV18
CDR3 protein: CASSPAGWTTEAFF

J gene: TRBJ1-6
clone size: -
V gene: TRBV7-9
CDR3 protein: CASSLYMLTAYNSPLHF

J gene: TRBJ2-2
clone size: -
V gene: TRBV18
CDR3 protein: CASSPPLADTNTGELFF

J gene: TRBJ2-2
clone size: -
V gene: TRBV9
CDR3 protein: CASSSQRGVNTGELFF

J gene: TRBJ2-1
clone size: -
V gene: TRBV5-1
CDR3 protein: CASSLVEGASEQFF

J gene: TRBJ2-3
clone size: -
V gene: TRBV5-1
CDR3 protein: CASSLNLRETDTQYF

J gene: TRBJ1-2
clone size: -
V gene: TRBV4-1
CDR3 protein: CASSQHSPYGYTF

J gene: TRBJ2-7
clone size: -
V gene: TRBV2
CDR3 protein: CASRRGGYEQYF

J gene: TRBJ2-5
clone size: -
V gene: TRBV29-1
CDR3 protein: CSVGDRRVKTQYF

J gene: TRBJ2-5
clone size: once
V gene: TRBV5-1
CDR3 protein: CASSLGTSGGNQETQYF

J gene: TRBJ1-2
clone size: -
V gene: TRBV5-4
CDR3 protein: CASSLDQGYGYTF

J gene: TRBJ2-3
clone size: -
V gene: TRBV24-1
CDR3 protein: CATSSGTGGGTDTQYF

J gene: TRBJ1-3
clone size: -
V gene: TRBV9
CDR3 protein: CASSVGDPTGNTIYF